The T cell receptor (beta chain) under discussion was sequenced for a study of PD-L1 blockade in urothelial cancer. The sample's time point: pretreatment peripheral blood. Only in-frame clones appear in the TCRdb table, and some are missing; sequencing was by immunoSEQ multiplex PCR. The repertoire consists of tens of thousands of clones, with around 87% occurring once and the leading ten covering about 15%. The TCR was taken from a man aged 55 to 70 with urothelial cancer. This sample comprised PBMCs, obtained around atezolizumab (anti-PD-L1) treatment.

In DNA form, the CDR3 reads TGTGCCAGCCGGACAGGCAATAACTATGGCTACACCTTC. It encodes CASRTGNNYGYTF. The rearrangement links TRBV28 to TRBJ1-2; 7 positions agree with TRBD1. V lost 8 bases, J lost 1 base, and 4 bases stayed unmatched. Germline V gives CDR1 MDHEN, CDR2 SYDVKM. This CDR3 comprises 13 residues.